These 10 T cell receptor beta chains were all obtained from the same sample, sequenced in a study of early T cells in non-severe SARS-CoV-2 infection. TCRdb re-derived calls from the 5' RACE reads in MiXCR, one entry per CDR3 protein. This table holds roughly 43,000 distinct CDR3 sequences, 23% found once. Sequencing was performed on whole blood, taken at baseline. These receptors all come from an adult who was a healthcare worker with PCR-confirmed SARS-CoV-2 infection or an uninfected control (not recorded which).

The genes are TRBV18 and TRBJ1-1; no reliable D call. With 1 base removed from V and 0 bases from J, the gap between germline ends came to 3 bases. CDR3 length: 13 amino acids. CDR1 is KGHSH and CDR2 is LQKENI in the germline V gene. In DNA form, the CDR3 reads TGTGCCAGCTCACCACAGGTGAACACTGAAGCTTTCTTT. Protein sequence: CASSPQVNTEAFF.

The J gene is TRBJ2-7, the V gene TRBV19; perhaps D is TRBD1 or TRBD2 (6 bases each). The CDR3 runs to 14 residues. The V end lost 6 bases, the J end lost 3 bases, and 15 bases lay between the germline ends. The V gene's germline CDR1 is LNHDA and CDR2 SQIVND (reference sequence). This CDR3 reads CASSAGQSHYEQYF. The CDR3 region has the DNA TGTGCCAGTAGCGCGGGACAATCCCACTACGAGCAGTACTTC.

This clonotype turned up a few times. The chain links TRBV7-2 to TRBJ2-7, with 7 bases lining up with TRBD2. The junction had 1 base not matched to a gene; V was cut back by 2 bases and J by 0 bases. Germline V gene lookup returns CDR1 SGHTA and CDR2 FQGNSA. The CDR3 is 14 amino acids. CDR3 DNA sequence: TGTGCCAGCAGCTTAAGCGGGATCTCCTACGAGCAGTACTTC. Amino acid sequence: CASSLSGISYEQYF.

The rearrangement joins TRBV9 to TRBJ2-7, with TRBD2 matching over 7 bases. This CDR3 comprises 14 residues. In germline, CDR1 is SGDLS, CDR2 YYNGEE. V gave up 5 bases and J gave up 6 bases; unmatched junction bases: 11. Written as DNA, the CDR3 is TGTGCCAGCAGTCCTCGGACTAGTTCGGGCGAGCAGTACTTC. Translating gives CASSPRTSSGEQYF.

CDR3 nucleotides: TGTGCCAGCAGCCGGGGGGGCGTTGAGCAGTTCTTC. Translating gives CASSRGGVEQFF. The chain employs TRBV7-9 and TRBJ2-1, with TRBD2 identical over 8 bases. With 5 bases clipped from V and 9 bases from J, the junction kept 3 bases outside the gene matches. The CDR3 has 12 amino acids. Germline V CDR1 and CDR2: SEHNR, FQNEAQ (reference sequence).

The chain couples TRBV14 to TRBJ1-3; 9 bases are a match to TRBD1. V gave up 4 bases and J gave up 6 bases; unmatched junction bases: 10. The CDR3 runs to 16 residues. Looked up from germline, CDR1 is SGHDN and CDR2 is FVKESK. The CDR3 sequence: CASSPGQGLTENTIYF. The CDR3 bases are TGTGCCAGCAGCCCGGGACAGGGACTGACTGAAAACACCATATATTTT.

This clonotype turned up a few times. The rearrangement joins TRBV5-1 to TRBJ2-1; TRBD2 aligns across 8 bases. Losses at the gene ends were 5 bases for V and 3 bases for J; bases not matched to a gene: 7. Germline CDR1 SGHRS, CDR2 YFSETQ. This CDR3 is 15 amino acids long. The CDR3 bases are TGCGCCAGCAGTGCCCTACGGGGGGGCTACAATGAGCAGTTCTTC. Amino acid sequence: CASSALRGGYNEQFF. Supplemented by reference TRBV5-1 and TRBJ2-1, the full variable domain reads KAGVTQTPRYLIKTRGQQVTLSCSPISGHRSVSWYQQTPGQGLQFLFEYFSETQRNKGNFPGRFSGRQFSNSRSEMNVSTLELGDSALYLCASSALRGGYNEQFFGPGTRLTVL.

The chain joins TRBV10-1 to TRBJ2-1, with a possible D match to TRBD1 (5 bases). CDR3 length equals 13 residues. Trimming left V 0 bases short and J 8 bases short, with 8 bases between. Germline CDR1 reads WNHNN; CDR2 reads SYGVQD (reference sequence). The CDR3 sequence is CASSESTEDEQFF. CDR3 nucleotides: TGCGCCAGCAGTGAGTCGACAGAGGATGAGCAGTTCTTC.

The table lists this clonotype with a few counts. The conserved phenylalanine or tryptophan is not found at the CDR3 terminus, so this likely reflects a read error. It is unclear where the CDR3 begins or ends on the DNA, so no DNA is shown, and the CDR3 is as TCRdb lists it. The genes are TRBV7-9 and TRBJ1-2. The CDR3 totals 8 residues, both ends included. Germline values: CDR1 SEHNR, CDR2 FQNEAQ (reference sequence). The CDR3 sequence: CASSSGSL.

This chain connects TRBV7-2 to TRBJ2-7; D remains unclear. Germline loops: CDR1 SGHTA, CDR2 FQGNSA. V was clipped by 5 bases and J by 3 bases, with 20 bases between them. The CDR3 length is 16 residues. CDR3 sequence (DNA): TGTGCCAGCAGCCCTCAGCTTAGAACACTGGACTACGAGCAGTACTTC. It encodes CASSPQLRTLDYEQYF.